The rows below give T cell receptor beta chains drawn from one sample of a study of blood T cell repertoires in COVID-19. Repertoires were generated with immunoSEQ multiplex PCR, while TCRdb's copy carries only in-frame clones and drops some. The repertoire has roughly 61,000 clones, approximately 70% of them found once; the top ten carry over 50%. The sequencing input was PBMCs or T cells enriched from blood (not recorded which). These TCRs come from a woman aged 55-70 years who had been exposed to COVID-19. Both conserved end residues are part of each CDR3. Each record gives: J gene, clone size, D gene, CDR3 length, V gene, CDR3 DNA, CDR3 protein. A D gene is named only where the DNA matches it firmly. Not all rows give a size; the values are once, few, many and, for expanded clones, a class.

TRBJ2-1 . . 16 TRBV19 TGTGCCAGTAGTATGTGGGGCAGGGGCAGCTACAATGAGCAGTTCTTC CASSMWGRGSYNEQFF
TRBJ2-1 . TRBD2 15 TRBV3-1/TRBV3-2 TGTGCCAGCAGCCTCCGGAGGCTAGCGGACAATGAGCAGTTCTTC CASSLRRLADNEQFF
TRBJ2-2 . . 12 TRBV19 TGTGCCAGTAGTATCAGGCCCGGGGAGCTGTTTTTT CASSIRPGELFF
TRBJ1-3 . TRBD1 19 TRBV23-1 TGCGCCAGCAGTCAATCAATGGACAGGGGGCTTAATGTCGGAAACACCATATATTTT CASSQSMDRGLNVGNTIYF
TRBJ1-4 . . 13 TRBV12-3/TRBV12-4 TGTGCCAGCAGTTTTGGAGGAAATGAAAAACTGTTTTTT CASSFGGNEKLFF
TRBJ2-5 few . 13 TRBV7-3 TGTGCCAGCAGCCCCCGGTCAGGAGAGACCCAGTACTTC CASSPRSGETQYF
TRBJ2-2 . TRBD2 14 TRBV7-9 TGTGCCAGCAGGCGGGGGACGGACACCGGGGAGCTGTTTTTT CASRRGTDTGELFF
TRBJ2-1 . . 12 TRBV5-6 TGTGCCAGCAGCGCCAGGGTGCGGGAGCAGTTCTTC CASSARVREQFF
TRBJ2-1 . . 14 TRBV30 TGTGCCTGGAGTCAAGGAGTCACCTACAATGAGCAGTTCTTC CAWSQGVTYNEQFF
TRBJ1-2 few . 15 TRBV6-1 TGTGCCAGCAGTGAATTGGAGGGGCCTAACTATGGCTACACCTTC CASSELEGPNYGYTF
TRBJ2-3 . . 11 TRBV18 TGTGCCAGCTCACGAGCAGATACGCAGTATTTT CASSRADTQYF
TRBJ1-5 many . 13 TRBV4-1 TGCGCCAGCAGCCTAGTGGTTAATCAGCCCCAGCATTTT CASSLVVNQPQHF
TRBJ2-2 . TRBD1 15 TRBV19 TGTGCCAGTAGTCAAGGGACAGGGGGCACCGGGGAGCTGTTTTTT CASSQGTGGTGELFF
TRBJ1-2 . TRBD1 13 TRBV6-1 TGTGCCAGCAGCCACAGGGGTGCGGATGGCTACACCTTC CASSHRGADGYTF
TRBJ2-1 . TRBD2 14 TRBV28 TGTGCCAGCAGTAGCCTAGCGGGGAGAAATGAGCAGTTCTTC CASSSLAGRNEQFF
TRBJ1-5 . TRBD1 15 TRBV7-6 TGTGCCAGCAGCTTAGCGGGACAGGGGTTGGAGCCCCAGCATTTT CASSLAGQGLEPQHF
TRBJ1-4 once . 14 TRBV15 TGTGCCACCAGCAGATCGAACGGAGGGGAAAAACTGTTTTTT CATSRSNGGEKLFF
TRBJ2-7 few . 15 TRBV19 TGTGCCAGTAGTATCCGGGGTTGGGGACCGGAGGGGCAGTACTTC CASSIRGWGPEGQYF
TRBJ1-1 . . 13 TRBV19 TGTGCCAGTAGTATTAAGCGAGAGACTGAAGCTTTCTTT CASSIKRETEAFF
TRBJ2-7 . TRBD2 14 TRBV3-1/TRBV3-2 TGTGCCAGCAGCAGGACTAGCGGGGGCTACGAGCAGTACTTC CASSRTSGGYEQYF
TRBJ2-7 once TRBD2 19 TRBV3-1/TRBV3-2 TGTGCCAGCAGCCAAGAAACCGCCGGGACTAGCGGGAAGGCCTACGAGCAGTACTTC CASSQETAGTSGKAYEQYF
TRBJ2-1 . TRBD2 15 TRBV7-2 TGTGCCAGCAGCTCCTTAGCGGGAGGTAGGGGTGAGCAGTTCTTC CASSSLAGGRGEQFF
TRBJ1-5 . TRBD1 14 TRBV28 TGTGCCATCCTGGACAGGGGAGGGAATCAGCCCCAGCATTTT CAILDRGGNQPQHF
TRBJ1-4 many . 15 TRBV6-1 TGTGCCAGCAGTGAACGATGGAGTGCTAATGAAAAACTGTTTTTT CASSERWSANEKLFF
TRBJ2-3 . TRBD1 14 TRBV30 TGTGCCTGGAGTACAGGGGGGCCACCAGATACGCAGTATTTT CAWSTGGPPDTQYF
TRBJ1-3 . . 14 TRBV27 TGTGCCAGCAGTTTTAACGGGGCTGGAAACACCATATATTTT CASSFNGAGNTIYF
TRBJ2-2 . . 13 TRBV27 TGTGCCAGCAGTTTTTGGCCCACCGGGGAGCTGTTTTTT CASSFWPTGELFF
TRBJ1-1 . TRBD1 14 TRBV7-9 TGTGCCAGCAGCTCCCCGACAGGGTGGACTGAAGCTTTCTTT CASSSPTGWTEAFF
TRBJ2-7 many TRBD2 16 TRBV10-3 TGTGCCACGGGTGGGCTAGCGGGAGGTGGGGCCTACGAGCAGTACTTC CATGGLAGGGAYEQYF
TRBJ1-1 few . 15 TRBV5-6 TGTGCCAGCAGCAGCAGGGTAGTTTGGGTCACTGAAGCTTTCTTT CASSSRVVWVTEAFF
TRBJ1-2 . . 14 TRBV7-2 TGTGCCAGCACCATTGGTGACAGTTCCTATGGCTACACCTTC CASTIGDSSYGYTF
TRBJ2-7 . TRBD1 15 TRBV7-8 TGTGCCAGCAGCTTAAGGGGACAGGTGGGCTACGAGCAGTACTTC CASSLRGQVGYEQYF
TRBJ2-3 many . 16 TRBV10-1 TGCGCCACCTCCTTTCGCAAGCCGACTAGCACAGATACGCAGTATTTT CATSFRKPTSTDTQYF